These 9 T cell receptor beta chains were all obtained from the same sample, sequenced in a study of monozygotic twins with inflammatory bowel disease. TCRdb reanalyzed the 5' RACE reads and collapses them to one entry per CDR3 protein, without DNA. The table lists around 47,000 distinct CDR3 sequences. Sequenced: blood. All receptors come from a human donor with ulcerative colitis or Crohn's disease, or a healthy co-twin of an affected twin (not recorded which).

This chain uses TRBV18 with TRBJ1-2; TCRdb reports TRBD1, a call that lacks DNA to check it against. Germline V gives CDR1 KGHSH, CDR2 LQKENI. This CDR3 region has 14 residues. This CDR3 reads CASSPGQADYGYTF.

The chain uses TRBV20-1 and TRBJ2-1. This CDR3 has 12 amino acids. Germline assignment: CDR1 DFQATT and CDR2 SNEGSKA (reference sequence). The CDR3 region is CSARVSSHEQFF.

This chain's CDR3 is CASSLVDRGLSAGELFF. The rearrangement joins TRBV7-7 to TRBJ2-2; TCRdb designates TRBD1, a call that cannot be tested without DNA. CDR1 and CDR2 (germline): SSHAT, FNYEAQ (reference sequence). The CDR3 runs to 17 residues.

The rearrangement joins TRBV4-1 to TRBJ2-7; no DNA is available, so the TRBD1 call from TCRdb remains unchecked. The CDR3 totals 15 residues. The germline V gene encodes CDR1 MGHRA and CDR2 YSYEKL. The CDR3 sequence: CASSQGGQGSYEQYF.

The rearrangement uses TRBV28 and TRBJ1-5; without DNA, the TCRdb call of TRBD1 cannot be checked. This CDR3 contains 14 residues. From germline, CDR1 is MDHEN and CDR2 SYDVKM. This chain's CDR3 is CASGYSGEAQPQHF.

The chain is built from TRBV19 and TRBJ1-5. The germline V gene has CDR1 LNHDA and CDR2 SQIVND (reference sequence). The CDR3 loop spans 19 amino acids. CDR3 in amino acids: CASREADRFGVYSNQPQHF.

The rearrangement uses TRBV29-1 and TRBJ2-5; there is no DNA to check the TCRdb D call of TRBD1. Germline CDR1 is SQVTM and CDR2 is ANQGSEA. This CDR3 is built from 13 residues. The CDR3 protein is CSVVQGTQETQYF.

The rearrangement links TRBV7-2 to TRBJ2-7. The CDR3 runs to 14 residues. Looked up from germline, CDR1 is SGHTA and CDR2 is FQGNSA. This CDR3 is CASSSNRDSYEQYF.

CDR3 residues: CASSRDRMNTEAFF. The chain is built from TRBV6-1 and TRBJ1-1; as DNA is missing, the TRBD1 call by TCRdb cannot be tested. CDR1 is MNHNS and CDR2 is SASEGT in the germline V gene. CDR3 length: 14 amino acids.